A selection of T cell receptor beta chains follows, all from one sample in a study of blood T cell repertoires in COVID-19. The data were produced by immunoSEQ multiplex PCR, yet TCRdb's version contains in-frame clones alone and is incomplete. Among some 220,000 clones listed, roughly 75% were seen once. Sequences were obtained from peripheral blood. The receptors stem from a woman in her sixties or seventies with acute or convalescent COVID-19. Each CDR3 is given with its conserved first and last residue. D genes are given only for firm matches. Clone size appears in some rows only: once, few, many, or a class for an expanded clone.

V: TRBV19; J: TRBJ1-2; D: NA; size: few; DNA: TGTGCCAGTAGTGACAGACAGCTTACTAACTATGGCTACACCTTC; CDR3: CASSDRQLTNYGYTF
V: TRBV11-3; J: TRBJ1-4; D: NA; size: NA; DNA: TGTGCCAGCAGCTTTCCCCCCCTATTGCCTCGATCTGATGAAAAACTGTTTTTT; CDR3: CASSFPPLLPRSDEKLFF
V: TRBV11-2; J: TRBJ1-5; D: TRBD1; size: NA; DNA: TGTGCCAGCAGTCCAGCAGGGGGCGGCAGGAATCAGCCCCAGCATTTT; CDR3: CASSPAGGGRNQPQHF
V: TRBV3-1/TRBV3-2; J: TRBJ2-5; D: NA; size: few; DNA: TGTGCCAGCAGCCCGGGGGTGCAAGAGACCCAGTACTTC; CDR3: CASSPGVQETQYF
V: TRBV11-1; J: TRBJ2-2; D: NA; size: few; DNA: TGTGCCAGCAGCTTAGCCCCAGACGGGGAGCTGTTTTTT; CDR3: CASSLAPDGELFF
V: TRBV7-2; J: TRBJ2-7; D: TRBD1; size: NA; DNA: TGTGCCAGCAGCCCCCAAGGACAGGGGGGATACGAGCAGTACTTC; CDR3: CASSPQGQGGYEQYF
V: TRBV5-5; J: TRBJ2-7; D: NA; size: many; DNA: TGTGCCAGCAGCTCGGCTTTGGAGGATAGAGAGCAGTACTTC; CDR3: CASSSALEDREQYF
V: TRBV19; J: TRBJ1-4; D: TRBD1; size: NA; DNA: TGTGCCAGTACCCACAGGGGGCAGGGTGAAAAACTGTTTTTT; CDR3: CASTHRGQGEKLFF
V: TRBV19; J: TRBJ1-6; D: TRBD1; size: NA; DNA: TGTGCCAGTAGGTATGGGGGAACAGGGGTAGGATCACCCCTCCACTTT; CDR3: CASRYGGTGVGSPLHF
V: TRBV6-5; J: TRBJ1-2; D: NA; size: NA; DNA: TGTGCCAGCACACAGAACGGACTTAACTATGGCTACACCTTC; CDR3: CASTQNGLNYGYTF
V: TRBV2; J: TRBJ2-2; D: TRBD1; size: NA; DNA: TGTGCCAGCACGCGGGACAGGGGCGACGCCGGGGAGCTGTTTTTT; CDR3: CASTRDRGDAGELFF
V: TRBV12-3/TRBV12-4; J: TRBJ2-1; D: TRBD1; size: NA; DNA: TGTGCCAGCAGTCGGGACAGAGGACTTGAGCAGTTCTTC; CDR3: CASSRDRGLEQFF
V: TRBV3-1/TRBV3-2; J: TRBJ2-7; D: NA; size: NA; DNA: TGTGCCAGCAGCCAAGATAGGGGCCAGGGGCGCGACGAGCAGTACTTC; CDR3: CASSQDRGQGRDEQYF
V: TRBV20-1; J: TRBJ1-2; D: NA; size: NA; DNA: TGCAGTGCCTCTACCGCCCCTGGCTACACCTTC; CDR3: CSASTAPGYTF
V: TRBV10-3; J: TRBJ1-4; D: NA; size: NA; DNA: TGTGCCATCAGTGGACAGGTTAATGAAAAACTGTTTTTT; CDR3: CAISGQVNEKLFF
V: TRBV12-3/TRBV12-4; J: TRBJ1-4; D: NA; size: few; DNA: TGTGCCAGCAGTGGAAGGAGGGAAAAACTGTTTTTT; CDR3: CASSGRREKLFF
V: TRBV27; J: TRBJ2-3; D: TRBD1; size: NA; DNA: TGTGCCAGCAGTTTCTCCGGGACAGGGCAAGATACGCAGTATTTT; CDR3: CASSFSGTGQDTQYF
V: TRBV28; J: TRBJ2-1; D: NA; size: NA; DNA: TGTGCCAGCAGTAGCCATAGCTCTAGCTCCTACAATGAGCAGTTCTTC; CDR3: CASSSHSSSSYNEQFF
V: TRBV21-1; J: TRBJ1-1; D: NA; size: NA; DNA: TGTGCCAGCAGCAACCGTGGGGCGGGGACTGAAGCTTTCTTT; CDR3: CASSNRGAGTEAFF
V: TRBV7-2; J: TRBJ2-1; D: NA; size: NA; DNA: TGTGCCAGCAGCCGCTCACAGGGCTCCGGCAATGAGCAGTTCTTC; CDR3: CASSRSQGSGNEQFF
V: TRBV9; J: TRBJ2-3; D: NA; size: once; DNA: TGTGCCAGCAGCAGAACAACAGATACGCAGTATTTT; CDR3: CASSRTTDTQYF
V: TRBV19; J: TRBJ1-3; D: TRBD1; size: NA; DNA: TGTGCCAGTAGTGTCGACAGGGCTGGAAACACCATATATTTT; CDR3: CASSVDRAGNTIYF
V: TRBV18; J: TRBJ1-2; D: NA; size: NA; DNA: TGTGCCAGCTCACCAGGGGCCCAGATCTACATACCTTCTCACTCTAACTATGGCTACACCTTC; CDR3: CASSPGAQIYIPSHSNYGYTF
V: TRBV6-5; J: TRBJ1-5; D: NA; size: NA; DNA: TGTGCCAGCAGTCCAACAGGTTATAGCAATCAGCCCCAGCATTTT; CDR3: CASSPTGYSNQPQHF
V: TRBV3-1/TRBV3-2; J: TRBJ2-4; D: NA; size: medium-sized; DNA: TGTGCCAGCAGCCAAGGAGCAGGCCCTAAAAACATTCAGTACTTC; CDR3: CASSQGAGPKNIQYF
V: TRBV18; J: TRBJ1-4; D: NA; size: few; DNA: TGTGCCAGCTCACCAGGGGGCACGGCTAATGAAAAACTGTTTTTT; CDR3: CASSPGGTANEKLFF
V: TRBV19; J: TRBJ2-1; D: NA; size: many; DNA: TGTGCCAGTACCACTCGCGGGGACTCCTACAATGAGCAGTTCTTC; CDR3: CASTTRGDSYNEQFF
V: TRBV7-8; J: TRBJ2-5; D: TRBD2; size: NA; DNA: TGTGCCAGCAGCTTAGAGCTAGCGGGGGTGGGGACCCAGTACTTC; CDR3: CASSLELAGVGTQYF
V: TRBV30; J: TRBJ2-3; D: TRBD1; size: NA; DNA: TGTGCCTGTCACCCCGGGACAGGTAATCCAGATACGCAGTATTTT; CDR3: CACHPGTGNPDTQYF
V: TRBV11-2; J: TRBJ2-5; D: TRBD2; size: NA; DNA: TGTGCCAGCAGCCCCCGACTAGCGGGGGGGCAAGAGACCCAGTACTTC; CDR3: CASSPRLAGGQETQYF
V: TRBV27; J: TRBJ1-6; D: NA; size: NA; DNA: TGTGCCAGCAGTGCCACAGGGATGTCCGTCTCACCCCTCCACTTT; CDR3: CASSATGMSVSPLHF
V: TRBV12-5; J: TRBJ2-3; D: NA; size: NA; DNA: TGTGCTAGTGGTACTGAGGATACGCAGTATTTT; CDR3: CASGTEDTQYF
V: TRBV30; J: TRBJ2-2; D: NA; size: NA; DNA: TGTGCCTGGAGTGCCAGGACAAACGGGGAGCTGTTTTTT; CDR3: CAWSARTNGELFF
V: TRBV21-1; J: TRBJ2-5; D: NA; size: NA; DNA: TGTGCCAGCAGCAAAGCACAGGGAACTAGCGGGTTCCAAGAGACCCAGTACTTC; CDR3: CASSKAQGTSGFQETQYF
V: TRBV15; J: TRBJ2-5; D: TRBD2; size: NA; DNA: TGTGCCACCAGCAGAGATTGGGGAGGGTACGAGACCCAGTACTTC; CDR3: CATSRDWGGYETQYF
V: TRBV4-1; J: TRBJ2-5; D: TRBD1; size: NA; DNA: TGCGCCAGCAGTCCCCCGGGACAGCAAACGACCCAGTACTTC; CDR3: CASSPPGQQTTQYF
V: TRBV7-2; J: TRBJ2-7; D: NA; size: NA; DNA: TGTGCCAGCAGCCAGGGAGGGGGAATGAGGGAGCAGTACTTC; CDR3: CASSQGGGMREQYF
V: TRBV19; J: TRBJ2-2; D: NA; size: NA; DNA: TGTGCCAGTATGTTACTTCACACCGGGGAGCTGTTTTTT; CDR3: CASMLLHTGELFF
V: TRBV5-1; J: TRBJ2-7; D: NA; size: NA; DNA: TGCGCCAGCAGCTTGGCCCCGACAGGAGCCTACGAGCAGTACTTC; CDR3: CASSLAPTGAYEQYF
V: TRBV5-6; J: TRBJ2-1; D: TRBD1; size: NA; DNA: TGTGCCAGCAGCGTGAACGGACAGGGAGACAATGAGCAGTTCTTC; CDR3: CASSVNGQGDNEQFF
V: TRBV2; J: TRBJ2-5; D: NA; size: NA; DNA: TGTGCCAGCAGTGAGTTTGTAGAGAGGGAGACCCAGTACTTC; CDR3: CASSEFVERETQYF
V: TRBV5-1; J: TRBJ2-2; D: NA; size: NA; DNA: TGCGCCAGCAGCTTGGTGGCAGGGCTGTCCGGGGAGCTGTTTTTT; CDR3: CASSLVAGLSGELFF
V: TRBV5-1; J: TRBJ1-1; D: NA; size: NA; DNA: TGCGCCAGCAGCTACGACATTTCTGAAGCTTTCTTT; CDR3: CASSYDISEAFF
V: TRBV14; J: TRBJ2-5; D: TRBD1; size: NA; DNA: TGTGCCAGCAGCCAAGTGTTTGGACAGGGTAGGCGGCAAGAGACCCAGTACTTC; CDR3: CASSQVFGQGRRQETQYF
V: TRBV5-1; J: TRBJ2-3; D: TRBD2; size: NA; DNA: TGCGCCAGCAGCACGACCGGGACTAGCGGCACAGATACGCAGTATTTT; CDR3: CASSTTGTSGTDTQYF
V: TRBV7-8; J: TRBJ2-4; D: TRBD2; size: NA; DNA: TGTGCCAGCAGCCAAAGCGGGGGGGCCGACAAAAACATTCAGTACTTC; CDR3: CASSQSGGADKNIQYF
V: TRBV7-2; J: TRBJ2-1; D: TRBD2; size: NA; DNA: TGTGCCAGCAGTCTAGGGCGGGGGGGCCTAAATGAGCAGTTCTTC; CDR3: CASSLGRGGLNEQFF